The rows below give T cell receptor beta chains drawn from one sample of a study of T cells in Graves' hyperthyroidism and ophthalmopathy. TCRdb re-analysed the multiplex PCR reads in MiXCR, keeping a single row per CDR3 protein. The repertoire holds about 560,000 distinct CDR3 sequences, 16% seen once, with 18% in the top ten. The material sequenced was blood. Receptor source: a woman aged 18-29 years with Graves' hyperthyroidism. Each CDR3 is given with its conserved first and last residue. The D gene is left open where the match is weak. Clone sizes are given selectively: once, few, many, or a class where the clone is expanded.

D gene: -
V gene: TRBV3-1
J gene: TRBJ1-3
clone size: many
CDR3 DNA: TGTGCCAGCAGCCAAGTCGGGAGCTCTGGAAACACCATATATTTT
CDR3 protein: CASSQVGSSGNTIYF

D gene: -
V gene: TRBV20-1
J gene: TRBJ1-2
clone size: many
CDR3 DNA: TGCAGTGCGGATTCTGCCCTCTCGGGTGATGGCTACACCTTC
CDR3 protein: CSADSALSGDGYTF

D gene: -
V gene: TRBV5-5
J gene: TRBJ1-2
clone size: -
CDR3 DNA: TGTGCCAGCAGTCTCAGGGCTCCAGGCTCTAACTATGGCTACACCTTC
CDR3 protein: CASSLRAPGSNYGYTF

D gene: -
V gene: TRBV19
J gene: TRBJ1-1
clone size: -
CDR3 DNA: TGTGCCAGTAGTAAGATTTTGTGGGGCATCAACACTGAAGCTTTCTTT
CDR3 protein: CASSKILWGINTEAFF

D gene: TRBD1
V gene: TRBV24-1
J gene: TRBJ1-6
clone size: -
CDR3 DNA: TGTGCCACCAGTAATTTGCCGGGACAGGGACATAATTCACCCCTCCACTTT
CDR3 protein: CATSNLPGQGHNSPLHF

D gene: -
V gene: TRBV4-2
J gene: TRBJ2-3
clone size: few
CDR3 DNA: TGTGCCAGCAGCCATCCCGGGACTTTCAGCACAGATACGCAGTATTTT
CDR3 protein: CASSHPGTFSTDTQYF

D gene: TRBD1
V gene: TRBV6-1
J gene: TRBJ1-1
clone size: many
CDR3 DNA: TGTGCCAGCAGCCCACCCCCGGGACAGTACATGAACACTGAAGCTTTCTTT
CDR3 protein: CASSPPPGQYMNTEAFF

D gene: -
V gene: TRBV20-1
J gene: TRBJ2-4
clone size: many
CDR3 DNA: TGCAGTGCTAGTGGGGAGTTTAACATTCAGTACTTC
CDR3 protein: CSASGEFNIQYF

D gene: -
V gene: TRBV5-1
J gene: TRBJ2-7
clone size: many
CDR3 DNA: TGCGCCAGCAGCTTAATGGGACGGAGCTCCTACGAGCAGTACTTC
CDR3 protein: CASSLMGRSSYEQYF

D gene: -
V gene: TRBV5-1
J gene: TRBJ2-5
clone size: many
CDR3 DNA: TGCGCCAGCAGCTTGCTGGGGGTCCAAGAGACCCAGTACTTC
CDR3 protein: CASSLLGVQETQYF

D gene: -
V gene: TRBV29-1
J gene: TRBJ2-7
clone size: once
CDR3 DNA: TGCAGCGCCCGTCAGGGGACATCCTACGAGCAGTACTTC
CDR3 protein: CSARQGTSYEQYF

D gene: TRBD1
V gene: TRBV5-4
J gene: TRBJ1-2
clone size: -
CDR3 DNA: TGTGCCAGCGTCGGTTGGGACAGGGATAACTATGGCTACACCTTC
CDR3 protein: CASVGWDRDNYGYTF

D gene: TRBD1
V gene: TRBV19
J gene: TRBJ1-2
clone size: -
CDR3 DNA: TGTGCCAGTTTTACAGGGGCGGGCTATGGCTACACCTTC
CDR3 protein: CASFTGAGYGYTF

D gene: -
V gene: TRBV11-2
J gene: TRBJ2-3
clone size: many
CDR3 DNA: TGTGCCAGCAGCTTAGCGAGCGGGTCTGATACGCAGTATTTT
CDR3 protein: CASSLASGSDTQYF

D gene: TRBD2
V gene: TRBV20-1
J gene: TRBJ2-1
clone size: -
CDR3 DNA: TGCAGTGCTGTGGATGGGGTAGCGGGAGGGCCCCACCCTGAGCAGTTCTTC
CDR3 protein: CSAVDGVAGGPHPEQFF

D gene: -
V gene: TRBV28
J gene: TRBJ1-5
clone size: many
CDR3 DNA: TGTGCCAGCAGTCTCCAGCAGCCCCAGCATTTT
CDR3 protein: CASSLQQPQHF

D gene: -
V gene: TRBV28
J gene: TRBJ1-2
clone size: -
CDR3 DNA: TGTGCCAGCAGGAACCCGAGGAAGGTCGACTATGGCTACACCTTC
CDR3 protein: CASRNPRKVDYGYTF

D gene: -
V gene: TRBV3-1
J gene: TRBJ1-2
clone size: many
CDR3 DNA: TGTGCCAGCAGCCAAGTAAGGTGGCGTGGCTACACCTTC
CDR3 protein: CASSQVRWRGYTF

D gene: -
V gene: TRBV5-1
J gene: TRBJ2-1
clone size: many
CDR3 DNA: TGCGCCAGCAGCTTGGCCCTAGACTACAATGAGCAGTTCTTC
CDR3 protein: CASSLALDYNEQFF

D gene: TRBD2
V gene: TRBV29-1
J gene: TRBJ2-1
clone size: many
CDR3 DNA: TGCAGCGTTTCCCGGGAGGTCTACAATGAGCAGTTCTTC
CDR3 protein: CSVSREVYNEQFF

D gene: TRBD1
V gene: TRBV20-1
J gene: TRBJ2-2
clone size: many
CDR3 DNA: TGCAGTGCTAGAGGTTACAGGGGGCAGGGCACCGGGGAGCTGTTTTTT
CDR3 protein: CSARGYRGQGTGELFF

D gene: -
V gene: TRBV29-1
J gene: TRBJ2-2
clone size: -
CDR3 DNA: TGCAGCGTTGAAGAAAATCCGAACACCGGGGAGCTGTTTTTT
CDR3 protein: CSVEENPNTGELFF

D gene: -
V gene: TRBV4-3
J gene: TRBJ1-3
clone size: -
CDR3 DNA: TGCGCCAGCAGCCAAACGAGACAGGAGTTCTCTGGAAACACCATATATTTT
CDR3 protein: CASSQTRQEFSGNTIYF

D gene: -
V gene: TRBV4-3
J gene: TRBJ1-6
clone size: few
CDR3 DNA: TGCGCCAGCAGCCAAGTACCCGGGGCCCAAGGACCCCTCCACTTT
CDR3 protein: CASSQVPGAQGPLHF

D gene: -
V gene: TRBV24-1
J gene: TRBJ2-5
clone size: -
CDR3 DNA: TGTGCCACCAGTGATTTGTCCAGTAAAGAGACCCAGTACTTC
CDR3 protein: CATSDLSSKETQYF

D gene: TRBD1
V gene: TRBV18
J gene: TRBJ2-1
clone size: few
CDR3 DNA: TGTGCCAGCTCACTCACAAACCCGGGACAGGGGAACAATGAGCAGTTCTTC
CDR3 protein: CASSLTNPGQGNNEQFF

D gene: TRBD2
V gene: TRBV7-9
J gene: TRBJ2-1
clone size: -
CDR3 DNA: TGTGCCAGCAGTTCTAGCGGGGGGGCAGGGGACAATGAGCAGTTCTTC
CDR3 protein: CASSSSGGAGDNEQFF

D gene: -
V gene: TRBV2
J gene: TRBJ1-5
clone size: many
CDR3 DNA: TGTGCCAGCACCGACAACAGTGCCAATCAGCCCCAGCATTTT
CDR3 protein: CASTDNSANQPQHF

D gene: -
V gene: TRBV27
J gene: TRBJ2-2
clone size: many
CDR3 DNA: TGTGCCAGCAGTTCGTGGCAGGGCCAGAACACCGGGGAGCTGTTTTTT
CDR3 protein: CASSSWQGQNTGELFF

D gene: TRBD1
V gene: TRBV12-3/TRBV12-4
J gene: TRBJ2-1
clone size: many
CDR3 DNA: TGTGCCAGCAACCCCGGGACAGATTACAATGAGCAGTTCTTC
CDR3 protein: CASNPGTDYNEQFF

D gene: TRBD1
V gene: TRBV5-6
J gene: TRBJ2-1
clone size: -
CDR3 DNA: TGTGCCAGCAGCTTGGTGGGGACAGGGAGTGAGCAGTTCTTC
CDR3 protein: CASSLVGTGSEQFF

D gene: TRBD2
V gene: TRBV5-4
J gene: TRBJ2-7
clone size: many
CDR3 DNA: TGTGCCAGCAGCCGGGTAGCGGGGGGGCGGTTAGGCGAGCAGTACTTC
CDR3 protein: CASSRVAGGRLGEQYF

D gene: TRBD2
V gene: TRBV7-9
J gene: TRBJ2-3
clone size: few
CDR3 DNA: TGTGCCAGCAGCCACGAGCGGGGGCGCACAGATACGCAGTATTTT
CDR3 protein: CASSHERGRTDTQYF

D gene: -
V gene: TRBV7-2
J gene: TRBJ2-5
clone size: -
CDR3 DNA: TGTGCCAGCAGCCAAGCCGCTTCGGGATGGGAGACCCAGTACTTC
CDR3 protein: CASSQAASGWETQYF

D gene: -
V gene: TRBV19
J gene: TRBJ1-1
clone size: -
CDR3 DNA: TGTGCCAGTAGGCAGGTAACTGAAGCTTTCTTT
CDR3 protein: CASRQVTEAFF

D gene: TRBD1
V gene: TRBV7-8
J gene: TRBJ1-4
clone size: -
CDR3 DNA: TGTGCCAGCAGCTCGAGGGACAGTCTTAATGAAAAACTGTTTTTT
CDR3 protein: CASSSRDSLNEKLFF

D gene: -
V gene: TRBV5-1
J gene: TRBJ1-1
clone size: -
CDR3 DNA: TGCGCCAGCAGCTTCGCGACAACCTTGAACACTGAAGCTTTCTTT
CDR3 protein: CASSFATTLNTEAFF